One sample yielded the 7 T cell receptor beta chains listed below, sequenced in a study of cytomegalovirus exposure and HLA in healthy donors. TCRdb's copy holds only in-frame clones and misses some; the assay was immunoSEQ multiplex PCR. This sample has under 100,000 clones, with 90% to 97% found just once. The specimen was PBMCs. These receptors originate from a woman between 18 and 30 years old in good health and CMV-seronegative.

The chain combines TRBV10-3 with TRBJ2-3; 8 positions match TRBD1. The CDR3 extends over 15 amino acids. Germline V gives CDR1 ENHRY, CDR2 SYGVKD. J lost 0 bases, V lost 3 bases, and 2 bases had no gene match. CDR3 sequence reads: CAISDTGGSTDTQYF. The CDR3 DNA reads TGTGCCATCAGTGATACAGGGGGTAGCACAGATACGCAGTATTTT.

CDR3 region: CATSLDSRETQYF. The CDR3 region has the DNA TGTGCCACCAGCCTCGACTCGCGAGAGACCCAGTACTTC. V gene TRBV15 combines with J gene TRBJ2-5; no definite D call. The V gene's germline CDR1 is LNHNV and CDR2 YYDKDF (reference sequence). This CDR3 is built from 13 residues. Trimming stripped 5 bases from V and 4 bases from J, with 11 bases between.

This chain uses TRBV5-1 with TRBJ2-1, with D maybe TRBD2 (5 bases). The CDR3 is 14 residues long. Germline V gives CDR1 SGHRS, CDR2 YFSETQ. V dropped 1 base and J dropped 5 bases, with 10 bases sitting between them. The CDR3 protein is CASSLTGINNEQFF. Here the CDR3 DNA reads TGCGCCAGCAGCTTGACGGGAATAAACAATGAGCAGTTCTTC.

J is TRBJ1-2 and V is TRBV28; TRBD1 is a possible D gene (5 bases). The germline V and J ends were trimmed by 4 bases and 4 bases, with 10 bases remaining between them. The CDR3 is 13 residues long. Germline-derived CDR1 and CDR2 are MDHEN and SYDVKM. The CDR3 region is CASSSQVPYGYTF. CDR3 coding DNA: TGTGCCAGCAGTTCACAGGTTCCCTATGGCTACACCTTC.

CDR3 amino acids: CASSLSGEQFF. The DNA of the CDR3 is TGTGCCAGCAGCCTTAGCGGTGAGCAGTTCTTC. V gene TRBV14 combines with J gene TRBJ2-1; TRBD2 is a possible D gene (6 bases). CDR1 and CDR2 from the germline V gene are SGHDN and FVKESK. This CDR3 spans 11 amino acids. V gave up 4 bases and J gave up 9 bases, with 7 bases separating them.

The chain joins TRBV2 to TRBJ2-1; 11 nucleotides agree with TRBD2. Germline CDR1 is SNHLY and CDR2 is FYNNEI. V dropped 6 bases and J dropped 5; count of bases not matched to a gene: 6. The CDR3 runs to 15 residues. The DNA for the CDR3 is TGTGCCAGCAGGGGAACTAGCGGGAGAGACAATGAGCAGTTCTTC. As protein: CASRGTSGRDNEQFF.

The chain joins TRBV27 to TRBJ2-7; 7 positions agree with TRBD2. This CDR3 is 13 amino acids long. Germline V gene sequence: CDR1 MNHEY, CDR2 SMNVEV (reference sequence). With V trimmed by 1 base and J by 6 bases, 3 bases remained unmatched. The CDR3 loop is CASSLFPGGEQYF. CDR3 bases: TGTGCCAGCAGTTTATTTCCGGGAGGCGAGCAGTACTTC.